One sample yielded the 17 T cell receptor beta chains listed below, sequenced in a study of T cell repertoires in cytomegalovirus infection. TCRdb re-called the reads with MiXCR, one entry per CDR3 protein. The data show roughly 920,000 distinct CDR3 sequences, approximately 31% seen once. What these receptors recognize is not known. Specimen: cultured CD8+ T cells from PBMCs, collected from culture after CMV antigen stimulation. The receptors originated from a human donor in good health (CMV status not recorded). Some clones in this sample may be carry-over from other donors' samples.

This rearrangement joins TRBV27 to TRBJ1-6; D is unresolved. Trimming removed 3 bases at V and 5 bases at J, with 11 bases between. From germline, CDR1 is MNHEY and CDR2 SMNVEV (reference sequence). This CDR3 spans 15 amino acids. The CDR3 DNA is TGTGCCAGCAGTTTCGAGAATTTGGATAATTCACCCCTCCACTTT. Translated, it gives CASSFENLDNSPLHF.

The V call is TRBV27, the J call TRBJ1-1, with a weak D call TRBD1 (5 bases). The CDR3 extends over 15 amino acids. Germline CDR1 is MNHEY and CDR2 is SMNVEV (reference sequence). V was trimmed by 1 base and J by 5 bases, leaving 14 bases between them. The CDR3 protein is CASSLFTGRVTEAFF. For the CDR3, the DNA is TGTGCCAGCAGTTTATTTACAGGAAGAGTTACTGAAGCTTTCTTT.

This clonotype was recorded a few times. V usage is TRBV7-2 and J usage is TRBJ2-7, with 9 bases lining up with TRBD2. The V and J ends lost 3 bases and 4 bases, in that order; junction bases with no gene match: 4. CDR3 size: 14 residues. Germline assignment: CDR1 SGHTA and CDR2 FQGNSA. CDR3 loop: CASSFYSGGYEQYV. In DNA form, the CDR3 reads TGTGCCAGCAGCTTTTATAGCGGGGGATACGAGCAGTACGTC.

In this sample, this clonotype turned up a few times. The gene calls are TRBV7-8 and TRBJ2-2; D uncertain. Deletions cut 1 base from V and 4 bases from J, with 10 bases between. Germline-derived CDR1 and CDR2 are SGHVS and FQNEAQ. CDR3 length: 15 residues. DNA of the CDR3: TGTGCCAGCAGCTTAGAGTACGGCCCCACCGGGGAGCTGTTTTTT. Protein product: CASSLEYGPTGELFF.

This clonotype was counted between two and nine times. J is TRBJ2-3 and V is TRBV4-1; TRBD2 matches 13 bases. In germline, CDR1 is MGHRA, CDR2 YSYEKL. V dropped 1 base and J dropped 2; count of bases not matched to a gene: 15. CDR3 length: 21 amino acids. The CDR3: CASSQGLLAGGPYPDTDTQYF. CDR3 nucleotides: TGCGCCAGCAGCCAAGGTCTACTAGCGGGGGGGCCATATCCTGACACAGATACGCAGTATTTT.

V gene TRBV24-1 combines with J gene TRBJ2-1, with 7 bases fitting TRBD2. Germline V CDR1 and CDR2: KGHDR, SFDVKD. V gave up 7 bases and J gave up 5 bases; unmatched junction bases: 10. CDR3 length equals 15 residues. The CDR3, as DNA: TGTGCCACCAGACACCCTCTAGCGGAGAACAATGAGCAGTTCTTC. Its protein is CATRHPLAENNEQFF.

The chain recombines TRBV5-1 with TRBJ2-7; 14 nucleotides agree with TRBD2. The J segment lost 5 bases and the V segment lost 9 bases, leaving 13 bases of the junction unmatched. Germline loops: CDR1 SGHRS, CDR2 YFSETQ. CDR3 length: 16 residues. The CDR3 reads CATRTSGGFGRDEQYV. In nucleotides, the CDR3 is TGCGCCACCCGGACTAGCGGGGGGTTCGGTCGGGACGAGCAGTACGTC.

A few counts support this clonotype. The rearrangement uses TRBV6-5 and TRBJ1-4; weak D call: TRBD1 (6 bases). The length of the CDR3 is 15 residues. V dropped 7 bases and J dropped 7 bases, with 19 bases sitting between them. Germline CDR1 MNHEY, CDR2 SVGAGI. The CDR3 bases are TGTGCCAGCAAAAACTCGGGCAGGGGAGGTGAAAAACTGTTTTTT. Its translation: CASKNSGRGGEKLFF.

In its sample, this clonotype was seen many times. The rearrangement uses TRBV11-2 and TRBJ2-3, with D perhaps TRBD2 (6 bases). This CDR3 is 14 amino acids long. V was clipped by 3 bases and J by 4 bases, with 11 bases between them. The V gene's germline CDR1 is SGHAT and CDR2 FQNNGV. The CDR3 region has the DNA TGTGCCAGCAGCTTTAGGACTACTCCAGATACGCAGTATTTT. Encoded protein: CASSFRTTPDTQYF.

This clonotype appeared a few times. The rearrangement joins TRBV20-1 to TRBJ2-3; TRBD2 agrees at 9 bases. After removal of 1 base from V and 6 bases from J, the junction contained 8 bases not matched to a gene. The CDR3 totals 15 residues. CDR1 and CDR2 from the germline V gene are DFQATT and SNEGSKA (reference sequence). CDR3 DNA sequence: TGCAGTGCTAGAGGGGGGGCGGGGGGGCCTGATACGCAGTATTTT. Protein product: CSARGGAGGPDTQYF.

The genes are TRBV6-1 and TRBJ2-7, with D unclear. This CDR3 contains 13 residues. In germline, CDR1 is MNHNS, CDR2 SASEGT. CDR3 DNA: TGTGTCAGCAGTGAAAGGCAGCCCTACGAGCAGTACGTC. Amino acid sequence: CVSSERQPYEQYV.

V gene TRBV5-5 combines with J gene TRBJ1-2, with D possibly matching TRBD1 (6 bases). The CDR3 covers 14 residues. Germline V CDR1 and CDR2: SGHKS, YYEKEE (reference sequence). The V gene lost 4 bases and the J gene lost 6 bases, with 16 bases spanning the gap. CDR3 bases: TGTGCCAGCAGCGGACAGAAGGAGATCGATGGCTACACCTTC. Translation gives CASSGQKEIDGYTF.

This sequence joins TRBV13 and TRBJ2-5; D might be TRBD1 (5 bases). Per the germline V gene, CDR1 is PRHDT and CDR2 is FYEKMQ (reference sequence). This CDR3 contains 14 residues. Trimming left V 5 bases short and J 2 bases short, with 12 bases between. The CDR3 sequence: CASSTQGKQETQYF. In DNA, the CDR3 is TGTGCCAGCAGCACCCAGGGAAAACAAGAGACCCAGTACTTC.

A few counts support this clonotype. V gene TRBV12-3 or TRBV12-4 combines with J gene TRBJ1-1; D may be TRBD1 (5 bases). This CDR3 has 16 amino acids. V shed 3 bases and J shed 0 bases, with 14 bases lying between them. The CDR3 DNA reads as TGTGCCAGCAGTTTGGGGGAGGGACCATTGAACACTGAAGCTTTCTTT. It translates to CASSLGEGPLNTEAFF.

This clonotype has just one count. This chain uses TRBV9 with TRBJ1-2, with D hard to call. V lost 1 base to trimming and J lost 4 bases, with 8 bases between them. The CDR3 covers 13 residues. Germline CDR1 is SGDLS and CDR2 is YYNGEE. The chain's CDR3 is CASSVSAVYGYTF. CDR3 DNA: TGTGCCAGCAGCGTATCGGCAGTCTATGGCTACACCTTC. Drawing the rest from reference TRBV9 and TRBJ1-2, the complete variable domain is DSGVTQTPKHLITATGQRVTLRCSPRSGDLSVYWYQQSLDQGLQFLIQYYNGEERAKGNILERFSAQQFPDLHSELNLSSLELGDSALYFCASSVSAVYGYTFGSGTRLTVV.

Only a few counts were recorded for this clonotype. This chain links TRBV4-1 with TRBJ2-1; the match to TRBD2 covers 7 bases. With V trimmed by 5 bases and J by 0 bases, 7 bases remained unmatched. Germline V CDR1 and CDR2: MGHRA, YSYEKL. The CDR3 is 16 amino acids. The CDR3 region has the DNA TGCGCCAGCAGCTCCCGCGGGGGTAGCTCCTACAATGAGCAGTTCTTC. Amino acids: CASSSRGGSSYNEQFF.

This clonotype was recorded many times. V is TRBV18 and J is TRBJ1-6, with unresolved D. Trimming left V 2 bases short and J 7 bases short, with 15 bases between. The germline V gene has CDR1 KGHSH and CDR2 LQKENI. This CDR3 spans 16 amino acids. CDR3 sequence (DNA): TGTGCCAGCTCACCAGACGGTCTAGTTGGAAATTCACCCCTCCACTTT. It encodes CASSPDGLVGNSPLHF. The complete variable domain, with remaining parts taken from reference TRBV18 and TRBJ1-6, reads NAGVMQNPRHLVRRRGQEARLRCSPMKGHSHVYWYRQLPEEGLKFMVYLQKENIIDESGMPKERFSAEFPKEGPSILRIQQVVRGDSAAYFCASSPDGLVGNSPLHFGNGTRLTVT.